This paragraph reports one T cell receptor (beta chain). The sample is drawn from a study of blood T cell repertoires in COVID-19. For the study at large: T cells, B-cell-depleted T cells, or PBMCs supplied cDNA or gDNA.

As handled by the study authors: Estimated nucleated cell counts came from reference gene primer amplification. Clones were read by immunoSEQ multiplex PCR, and TCRdb kept only the in-frame ones, dropping some. For V, J and clone size, that table is used; D and trimming come from the DNA. Among about 190,000 clones listed, 76% were seen once. The germline V gene has CDR1 SGHKS and CDR2 YYEKEE (reference sequence). The V and J ends lost 0 bases and 4 bases respectively, with 6 bases between them. The CDR3 length is 13 residues. The chain couples TRBV5-5 to TRBJ2-3, with D uncertain. Sequencing used PBMCs or T cells enriched from blood (not recorded which). The TCR sequence derives from a woman between 50 and 59 years old with acute COVID-19. The CDR3 sequence: CASSLAPSDTQYF. The CDR3 nucleotides are TGTGCCAGCAGCTTGGCTCCGTCAGATACGCAGTATTTT.